A selection of T cell receptor beta chains follows, all from one sample in a study of pediatric ulcerative colitis. Here immunoSEQ multiplex PCR was the method, and the copy in TCRdb shows in-frame clones only, minus some. The table lists tens of thousands of clones, around 78% of them singletons. Sequencing used gut tissue. These receptors came from a boy aged 10-17 years with moderate ulcerative colitis. Both conserved end residues are part of each CDR3.

j_gene	v_gene	CDR3aa
TRBJ1-5	TRBV6-6	CASQTRVTNQPQHF
TRBJ2-1	TRBV5-4	CASSLEPSGVGYNEQFF
TRBJ1-4	TRBV30	CAWSPQGREKLFF
TRBJ1-1	TRBV6-5	CASTKDRMNTEAFF
TRBJ1-1	TRBV4-3	CASSYRDSETEAFF
TRBJ1-1	TRBV28	CASSPLGSGPEAFF
TRBJ2-1	TRBV9	CASSFPLSGTSYNEQFF
TRBJ1-5	TRBV6-1	CASSEATRGQPQHF
TRBJ2-7	TRBV5-4	CASSGTLKGEQYF
TRBJ1-2	TRBV6-1	CASSETGGEAYGYTF
TRBJ1-1	TRBV25-1	CASSEVGMAEAFF
TRBJ2-7	TRBV5-6	CASSLGRYYEQYF
TRBJ2-2	TRBV11-2	CASRLSSPTGELFF
TRBJ2-2	TRBV5-1	CASSARDYTGELFF
TRBJ2-5	TRBV7-8	CASSLRVGQGARRETQYF
TRBJ1-3	TRBV11-2	CASSFSDGAFSGNTIYF
TRBJ2-7	TRBV23-1	CASSHKEESPLHEQYF
TRBJ1-5	TRBV4-1	CASSQVQGVHSNQPQHF
TRBJ2-3	TRBV7-9	CASSPTSGSPTDTQYF
TRBJ2-2	TRBV7-2	CASSLASVTLWGQILKTGELFF
TRBJ1-2	TRBV5-5	CASSLAGMNYGYTF
TRBJ2-3	TRBV2	CASWGPGLATDTQYF
TRBJ1-3	TRBV4-3	CASSRETGAGNTIYF
TRBJ1-1	TRBV30	CAWSVMGQAFF
TRBJ2-2	TRBV5-1	CASSQQGAGELFF
TRBJ1-4	TRBV5-1	CASKLGGDNEKLFF
TRBJ2-2	TRBV2	CASSEGALGYTGELFF
TRBJ2-7	TRBV5-4	CASSARTAFNEQYF
TRBJ2-5	TRBV18	CASSRNQETQYF
TRBJ1-2	TRBV7-2	CASSRRGLSYGYTF
TRBJ2-1	TRBV19	CASSIHFVTALGPRAYNEQFF
TRBJ2-1	TRBV5-5	CASSLRTSGLYNEQFF
TRBJ2-7	TRBV6-5	CASSSPQGNSYEQYF
TRBJ2-7	TRBV6-5	CASSSSGGAPYEQYF
TRBJ2-7	TRBV6-1	CASTKGRDRGYEQYF
TRBJ2-1	TRBV7-2	CASSSGPGRNNEQFF
TRBJ2-5	TRBV7-7	CASSKTDSETQYF
TRBJ1-3	TRBV11-2	CASSRDRASGNTIYF
TRBJ2-2	TRBV7-8	CASSLGRLDTGELFF
TRBJ1-3	TRBV5-1	CASSLDSLTIYF
TRBJ1-2	TRBV5-4	CASSLAGIGTF
TRBJ1-5	TRBV28	CASSSLDRATAPQHF
TRBJ2-6	TRBV4-1	CASSQFSPGDFSGANVLTF
TRBJ2-7	TRBV18	CASSPLGSKHEQYF
TRBJ1-6	TRBV5-6	CASSSRADNSPLHF
TRBJ2-5	TRBV5-1	CASSIGQAAETQYF
TRBJ1-5	TRBV18	CASSPGGNQPQHF
TRBJ1-5	TRBV27	CASSPGIRSNQPQHF
TRBJ2-6	TRBV7-8	CASSDLGGPGANVLTF
TRBJ2-1	TRBV6-5	CASSRDWAKGNEQFF
TRBJ2-7	TRBV19	CASSFSPLGSYEQYF
TRBJ2-7	TRBV6-5	CASRPQGPYEQYF
TRBJ2-3	TRBV5-1	CASRKGTDTQYF